The source of this T cell receptor beta chain is a study of control samples from healthy donors and cancer patients (dated by TCRdb to between 2020 and 2021). The CDR3 has 12 amino acids, counting the end cysteine and phenylalanine. The entry retains the CDR3 DNA only, 36 bases that are in frame from base 1. In the germline V gene (reference sequence), CDR1 corresponds to PRHDT and CDR2 to FYEKMQ. Preparation of the library involved the immunoSEQ multiplex PCR assay. Imported from immuneACCESS, the table was reduced by TCRdb to in-frame sequences with V and J called. These copies leave out some clones; in studies compared against another copy, an unresolved V gene accounts for under half, and the cause of the remainder is not known. The sample includes about 150,000 clones, with roughly nine tenths observed a single time. Jointly, the top ten make up just under 5% of the sample. With respect to this clone: No cognate antigen has been identified for it. Germline is not matched at one junction end, which may reflect a read error.

Specimen: blood. Recombination connected TRBV13 to TRBJ1-2; the D gene is perhaps TRBD1, on 6 matching bases. The sequence was collected from a man younger than 45 in good health. The base sequence is TGTGCCAGCAGCTCCCGGCGGGACAACTGTAGCTTC. It translates to CASSSRRDNCSF.